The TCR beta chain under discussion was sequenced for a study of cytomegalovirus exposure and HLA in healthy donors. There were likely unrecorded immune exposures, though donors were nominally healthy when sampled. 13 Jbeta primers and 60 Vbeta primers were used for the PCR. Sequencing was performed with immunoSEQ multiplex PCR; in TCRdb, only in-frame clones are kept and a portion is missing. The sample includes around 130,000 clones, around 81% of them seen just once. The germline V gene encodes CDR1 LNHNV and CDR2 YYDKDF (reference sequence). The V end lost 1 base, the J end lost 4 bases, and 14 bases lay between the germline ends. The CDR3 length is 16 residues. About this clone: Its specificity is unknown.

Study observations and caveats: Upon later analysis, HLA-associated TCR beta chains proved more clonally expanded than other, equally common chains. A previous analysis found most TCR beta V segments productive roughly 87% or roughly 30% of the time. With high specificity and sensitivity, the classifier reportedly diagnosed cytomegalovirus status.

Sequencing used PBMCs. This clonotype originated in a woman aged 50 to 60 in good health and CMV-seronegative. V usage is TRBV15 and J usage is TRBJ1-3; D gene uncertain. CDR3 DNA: TGTGCCACCAGCAGAGTGCCAGGTCCGGGAGGAAACACCATATATTTT. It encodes CATSRVPGPGGNTIYF.